Below are 25 T cell receptor beta chains sequenced from a single sample in a study of OX40 agonist ivuxolimab in advanced cancers. The table came from immunoSEQ multiplex PCR; TCRdb's copy has only in-frame clones and leaves some out. Here the sample spans tens of thousands of clones, more than 85% being singletons. The sample was CD4+ or CD8+ T cells sorted from blood, taken in a trial of the OX40 agonist ivuxolimab. All receptors come from an adult with an advanced solid tumor such as melanoma, head and neck, liver or kidney cancer.

This clone has just one count. The rearrangement joins TRBV4-2 to TRBJ2-7; D gene uncertain. V was clipped by 3 bases and J by 3 bases, with 9 bases between them. CDR3 length: 13 amino acids. Per the germline V gene, CDR1 is LGHNA and CDR2 is YNFKEQ. The CDR3 bases are TGTGCCAGCAGCCACGGCGGCCTCTACGAGCAGTACTTC. Translation: CASSHGGLYEQYF.

This chain uses TRBV7-2 with TRBJ2-3; TRBD2 matches at 13 bases. CDR1 and CDR2 (germline): SGHTA, FQGNSA. The CDR3 totals 16 residues. J gave up 7 bases and V 1 base, and 5 bases lay outside the gene matches. CDR3 in DNA: TGTGCCAGCAGCTTAGAGTCACTAGCGGGAGGGAATACGCAGTATTTT. Its protein is CASSLESLAGGNTQYF.

This chain joins TRBV9 and TRBJ2-3, with 13 bases fitting TRBD2. Trimming at V came to 4 bases and at J to 5 bases, leaving 16 bases not matched to a gene. This CDR3 has 19 amino acids. From germline, CDR1 is SGDLS and CDR2 YYNGEE. This CDR3 is CASSPRGGGLAGPLDTQYF. The DNA of the CDR3 is TGTGCCAGCAGCCCCCGAGGGGGGGGACTAGCGGGACCCTTAGATACGCAGTATTTT. Drawing the rest from reference TRBV9 and TRBJ2-3, the complete variable domain is DSGVTQTPKHLITATGQRVTLRCSPRSGDLSVYWYQQSLDQGLQFLIQYYNGEERAKGNILERFSAQQFPDLHSELNLSSLELGDSALYFCASSPRGGGLAGPLDTQYFGPGTRLTVL.

For the CDR3, the DNA is TGTGCCAGCAGTTACGGGGTAGCGGGGGGCTACGAGCAGTACTTC. Amino acid sequence: CASSYGVAGGYEQYF. The gene calls are TRBV6-5 and TRBJ2-7; TRBD2 matches at 10 bases. J was trimmed by 3 bases and V by 2 bases; bases with no gene match: 4. This CDR3 comprises 15 residues. Germline V gene lookup returns CDR1 MNHEY and CDR2 SVGAGI.

The chain recombines TRBV27 with TRBJ2-1; D uncertain. Germline V gives CDR1 MNHEY, CDR2 SMNVEV (reference sequence). This CDR3 is built from 13 residues. The V gene lost 6 bases and the J gene lost 3 bases, with 9 bases spanning the gap. The CDR3 region has the DNA TGTGCCAGCAGGCCTTCGTACTACAATGAGCAGTTCTTC. Translating gives CASRPSYYNEQFF.

This chain uses TRBV7-6 with TRBJ1-1; 7 bases agree with TRBD1. Germline CDR1 SGHVS, CDR2 FNYEAQ. The CDR3 totals 14 residues. Unmatched junction bases numbered 6, after V lost 5 bases and J lost 3 bases. CDR3 nucleotide sequence: TGTGCCAGCAGCGACCCCGGGACAGACACTGAAGCTTTCTTT. As protein: CASSDPGTDTEAFF.

The gene calls are TRBV28 and TRBJ1-5, with D perhaps TRBD1 (5 bases). Trimming removed 10 bases from V and 4 bases from J, with 11 bases in between. Per the germline V gene, CDR1 is MDHEN and CDR2 is SYDVKM. The CDR3 totals 12 residues. CDR3 nucleotides: TGTGCCACCCAACGGGGGAATCAGCCCCAGCATTTT. This gives the protein CATQRGNQPQHF.

This chain joins TRBV7-2 and TRBJ1-3, with D possibly matching TRBD1 (6 bases). Germline CDR1 and CDR2: SGHTA and FQGNSA. Between the trimmed V and J ends, which lost 3 bases and 2 bases, there was a span of 8 bases. The CDR3 covers 14 residues. CDR3 nucleotide sequence: TGTGCCAGCAGCTTTACAGGGACTGGAAACACCATATATTTT. Translating it yields CASSFTGTGNTIYF.

V usage is TRBV18 and J usage is TRBJ1-1; D unclear. V was shortened by 2 bases and J by 7 bases, with 11 bases between the two germline ends. Germline CDR1 KGHSH, CDR2 LQKENI. The CDR3 sequence is 13 residues long. The CDR3 here is CASSPGVPSEAFF. In nucleotides, the CDR3 is TGTGCCAGCTCACCAGGGGTTCCTAGTGAAGCTTTCTTT.

V and J are TRBV9 and TRBJ1-4; D is possibly TRBD1 (5 bases). V lost 0 bases, J lost 4 bases, and 7 bases lay in between. This CDR3 is built from 14 residues. Germline CDR1 is SGDLS and CDR2 is YYNGEE. CDR3 bases: TGTGCCAGCAGCGTAGGGCAGGGTAATGAAAAACTGTTTTTT. Translating it yields CASSVGQGNEKLFF.

This chain uses TRBV19 with TRBJ2-7; D unresolved. This CDR3 comprises 14 residues. Germline lookup yields CDR1 LNHDA and CDR2 SQIVND (reference sequence). V lost 3 bases, J lost 3 bases, and 12 bases lay in between. CDR3 nucleotides: TGTGCCAGTAGTATCTCGTTTGGCGGCTACGAGCAGTACTTC. This sequence encodes CASSISFGGYEQYF.

CDR3 coding DNA: TGTGCCAGCAGTCCCGGGGGTATCCTTAACAATGAGCAGTTCTTC. The encoded protein is CASSPGGILNNEQFF. The chain has TRBV9 and TRBJ2-1, with a weak D call TRBD2 (6 bases). This CDR3 region has 15 residues. Germline-derived CDR1 and CDR2 are SGDLS and YYNGEE. Trimming removed 5 bases at V and 5 bases at J, with 17 bases between.

In its sample, this clone was seen once. V gene TRBV6-5 combines with J gene TRBJ2-7, with D possibly called TRBD1 or TRBD2 (5 bases each). V was pared by 8 bases and J by 3 bases, with 14 bases between. CDR3 length equals 13 residues. Germline V gives CDR1 MNHEY, CDR2 SVGAGI. The CDR3 DNA reads as TGTGCCAGCGGGACCGGGACCATCTACGAGCAGTACTTC. Protein: CASGTGTIYEQYF.

The chain joins TRBV10-3 to TRBJ1-5, with D uncertain. V shed 4 bases and J shed 5 bases, with 9 bases lying between them. The length of the CDR3 is 13 residues. CDR1 is ENHRY and CDR2 is SYGVKD in the germline V gene. The CDR3 loop reads CAISGTYDQPQHF. The DNA for the CDR3 is TGTGCCATCAGTGGGACCTACGATCAGCCCCAGCATTTT.

The gene calls are TRBV7-9 and TRBJ2-7, with 8 positions matching TRBD2. The V and J ends lost 3 bases and 5 bases, in that order; junction bases with no gene match: 15. The CDR3 sequence is 17 residues long. The germline gives CDR1 SEHNR, CDR2 FQNEAQ (reference sequence). The CDR3 loop reads CASSLGAGSGSYHEQYF. The CDR3 bases are TGTGCCAGCAGCTTGGGCGCGGGAAGCGGGAGTTACCACGAGCAGTACTTC.

The J gene is TRBJ2-7, the V gene TRBV19, with TRBD1 matching 10 bases. CDR1 is LNHDA, CDR2 SQIVND, per germline (reference sequence). The CDR3 totals 14 residues. J lost 3 bases, V lost 3 bases, and 2 bases had no gene match. The CDR3 reads CASSIGTGDYEQYF. The DNA of the CDR3 is TGTGCCAGTAGTATCGGGACAGGGGACTACGAGCAGTACTTC.

The CDR3 DNA sequence: TGCGCCAGCAGCCAAGTCAAGTCCCACGAGCAGTACTTC. It codes for CASSQVKSHEQYF. The V gene is TRBV4-1, the J gene TRBJ2-7; no clear D. The CDR3 length is 13 residues. Trimming left V 1 base short and J 5 bases short, with 9 bases between. The germline gives CDR1 MGHRA, CDR2 YSYEKL.

This chain uses TRBV7-9 with TRBJ1-1; D remains unclear. Germline V gene sequence: CDR1 SEHNR, CDR2 FQNEAQ (reference sequence). The CDR3 length is 15 residues. V lost 5 bases and J 6 bases, leaving 19 bases between the germline ends. The CDR3 region has the DNA TGTGCCAGCAGCCCCCCCGGCGAGGAAAAGGCTGAAGCTTTCTTT. Its translation: CASSPPGEEKAEAFF.

The V call is TRBV15, the J call TRBJ2-3, with TRBD2 identical over 7 bases. The CDR3 loop spans 17 amino acids. V lost 0 bases, J lost 2 bases, and 8 bases stayed unmatched. Germline V CDR1 and CDR2: LNHNV, YYDKDF (reference sequence). CDR3 coding DNA: TGTGCCACCAGCAGAGAGAGGGTCAGCGGGGACACAGATACGCAGTATTTT. Translation gives CATSRERVSGDTDTQYF. Combining the CDR3 with reference TRBV15 and TRBJ2-3 gives the whole variable domain DAMVIQNPRYQVTQFGKPVTLSCSQTLNHNVMYWYQQKSSQAPKLLFHYYDKDFNNEADTPDNFQSRRPNTSFCFLDIRSPGLGDTAMYLCATSRERVSGDTDTQYFGPGTRLTVL.

The genes are TRBV6-6 and TRBJ1-1; no reliable D call. The CDR3 runs 13 residues. V was cut by 5 bases and J by 1 base, with 8 bases left in between. CDR1 MNHNY and CDR2 SVGAGI come from the germline V gene (reference sequence). In DNA, the CDR3 is TGTGCCAGCAGTCTCGGAGCGAACACTGAAGCTTTCTTT. Its translation is CASSLGANTEAFF.

The chain uses TRBV21-1 and TRBJ2-3. TRBV21-1 is a documented pseudogene. The CDR3 spans 18 residues. The CDR3 nucleotides read TGTGCCAGCAGCGTTTACCTCGGGGCTAAGGGACCCACAGATACGCAGTATTTT. Translation gives CASSVYLGAKGPTDTQYF.

The chain combines TRBV6-5 with TRBJ1-1; D call uncertain. CDR3 size: 15 residues. V dropped 3 bases and J dropped 0 bases, with 11 bases sitting between them. Germline V gene data show CDR1 as MNHEY and CDR2 as SVGAGI. In nucleotides, the CDR3 is TGTGCCAGCAGTTATGGCGCAGAGGTGAACACTGAAGCTTTCTTT. Its protein is CASSYGAEVNTEAFF.

The DNA for the CDR3 is TGTGCCAGCAGCTTACAGGGCAATCAGCCCCAGCATTTT. Amino acids: CASSLQGNQPQHF. This chain connects TRBV7-9 to TRBJ1-5; D is uncertain. Germline values: CDR1 SEHNR, CDR2 FQNEAQ (reference sequence). Trimming left V 2 bases short and J 2 bases short, with 4 bases between. The length of the CDR3 is 13 residues.

This clone was seen only once. One end of the junction fails to match germline, which may point to a read error. The J gene is TRBJ1-2, the V gene TRBV11-1, with D unresolved. This CDR3 is 13 amino acids long. Germline V gene sequence: CDR1 SGHAT, CDR2 FQDESV (reference sequence). The CDR3 sequence: CTSSLTPNYGYTF. DNA for the CDR3: TGTACCAGCAGCTTAACCCCAAACTATGGCTACACCTTC.

CDR3 in amino acids: CASSYQVGPQHF. DNA for the CDR3: TGTGCCAGCAGTTACCAAGTTGGGCCCCAGCATTTT. This chain links TRBV5-8 with TRBJ1-5; no reliable D call. V lost 5 bases, J lost 9 bases, and 12 bases lay in between. Germline CDR1 is SGHTS and CDR2 is YDEGEE. The CDR3 covers 12 residues.